One T cell receptor beta chain is described in this entry. Its specificity is not known. V lost 0 bases to trimming and J lost 7 bases; unmatched junction nucleotides: 13. Per the germline V gene, CDR1 is SGHRS and CDR2 is YFSETQ. The CDR3 is 17 residues long. The data stem from a study of identifying expanded T cells in peripheral blood. Study-level findings and limits: Technical replicates showed around 1.2 changed clones; approximately 2 weeks about 16; four weeks 19.

The method was immunoSEQ multiplex PCR; TCRdb's version includes in-frame clones alone and lacks a portion of them. The sample includes 91,000 or so clones, about 88% of them seen just once. Input material: blood. V gene TRBV5-1 combines with J gene TRBJ2-1; 7 positions match TRBD2. The TCR sequence derives from a person between 18 and 70 years old in good health. This CDR3 is CASSLVIGRDYGNEQFF. The CDR3 DNA is TGCGCCAGCAGCTTGGTGATCGGCCGGGACTATGGGAATGAGCAGTTCTTC.